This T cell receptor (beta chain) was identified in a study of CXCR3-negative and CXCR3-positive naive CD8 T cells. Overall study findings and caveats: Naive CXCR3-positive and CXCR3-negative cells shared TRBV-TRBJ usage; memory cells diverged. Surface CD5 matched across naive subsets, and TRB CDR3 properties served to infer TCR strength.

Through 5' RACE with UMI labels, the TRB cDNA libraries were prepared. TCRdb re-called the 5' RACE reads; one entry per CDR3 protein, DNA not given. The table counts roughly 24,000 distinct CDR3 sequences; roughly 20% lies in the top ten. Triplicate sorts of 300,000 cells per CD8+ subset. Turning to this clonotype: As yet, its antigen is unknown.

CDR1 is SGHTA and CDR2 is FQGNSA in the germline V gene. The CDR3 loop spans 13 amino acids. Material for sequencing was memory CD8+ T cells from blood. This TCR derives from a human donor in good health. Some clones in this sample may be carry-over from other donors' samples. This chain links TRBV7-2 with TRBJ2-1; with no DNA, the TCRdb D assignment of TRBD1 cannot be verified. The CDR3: CASSWTSRNEQFF.